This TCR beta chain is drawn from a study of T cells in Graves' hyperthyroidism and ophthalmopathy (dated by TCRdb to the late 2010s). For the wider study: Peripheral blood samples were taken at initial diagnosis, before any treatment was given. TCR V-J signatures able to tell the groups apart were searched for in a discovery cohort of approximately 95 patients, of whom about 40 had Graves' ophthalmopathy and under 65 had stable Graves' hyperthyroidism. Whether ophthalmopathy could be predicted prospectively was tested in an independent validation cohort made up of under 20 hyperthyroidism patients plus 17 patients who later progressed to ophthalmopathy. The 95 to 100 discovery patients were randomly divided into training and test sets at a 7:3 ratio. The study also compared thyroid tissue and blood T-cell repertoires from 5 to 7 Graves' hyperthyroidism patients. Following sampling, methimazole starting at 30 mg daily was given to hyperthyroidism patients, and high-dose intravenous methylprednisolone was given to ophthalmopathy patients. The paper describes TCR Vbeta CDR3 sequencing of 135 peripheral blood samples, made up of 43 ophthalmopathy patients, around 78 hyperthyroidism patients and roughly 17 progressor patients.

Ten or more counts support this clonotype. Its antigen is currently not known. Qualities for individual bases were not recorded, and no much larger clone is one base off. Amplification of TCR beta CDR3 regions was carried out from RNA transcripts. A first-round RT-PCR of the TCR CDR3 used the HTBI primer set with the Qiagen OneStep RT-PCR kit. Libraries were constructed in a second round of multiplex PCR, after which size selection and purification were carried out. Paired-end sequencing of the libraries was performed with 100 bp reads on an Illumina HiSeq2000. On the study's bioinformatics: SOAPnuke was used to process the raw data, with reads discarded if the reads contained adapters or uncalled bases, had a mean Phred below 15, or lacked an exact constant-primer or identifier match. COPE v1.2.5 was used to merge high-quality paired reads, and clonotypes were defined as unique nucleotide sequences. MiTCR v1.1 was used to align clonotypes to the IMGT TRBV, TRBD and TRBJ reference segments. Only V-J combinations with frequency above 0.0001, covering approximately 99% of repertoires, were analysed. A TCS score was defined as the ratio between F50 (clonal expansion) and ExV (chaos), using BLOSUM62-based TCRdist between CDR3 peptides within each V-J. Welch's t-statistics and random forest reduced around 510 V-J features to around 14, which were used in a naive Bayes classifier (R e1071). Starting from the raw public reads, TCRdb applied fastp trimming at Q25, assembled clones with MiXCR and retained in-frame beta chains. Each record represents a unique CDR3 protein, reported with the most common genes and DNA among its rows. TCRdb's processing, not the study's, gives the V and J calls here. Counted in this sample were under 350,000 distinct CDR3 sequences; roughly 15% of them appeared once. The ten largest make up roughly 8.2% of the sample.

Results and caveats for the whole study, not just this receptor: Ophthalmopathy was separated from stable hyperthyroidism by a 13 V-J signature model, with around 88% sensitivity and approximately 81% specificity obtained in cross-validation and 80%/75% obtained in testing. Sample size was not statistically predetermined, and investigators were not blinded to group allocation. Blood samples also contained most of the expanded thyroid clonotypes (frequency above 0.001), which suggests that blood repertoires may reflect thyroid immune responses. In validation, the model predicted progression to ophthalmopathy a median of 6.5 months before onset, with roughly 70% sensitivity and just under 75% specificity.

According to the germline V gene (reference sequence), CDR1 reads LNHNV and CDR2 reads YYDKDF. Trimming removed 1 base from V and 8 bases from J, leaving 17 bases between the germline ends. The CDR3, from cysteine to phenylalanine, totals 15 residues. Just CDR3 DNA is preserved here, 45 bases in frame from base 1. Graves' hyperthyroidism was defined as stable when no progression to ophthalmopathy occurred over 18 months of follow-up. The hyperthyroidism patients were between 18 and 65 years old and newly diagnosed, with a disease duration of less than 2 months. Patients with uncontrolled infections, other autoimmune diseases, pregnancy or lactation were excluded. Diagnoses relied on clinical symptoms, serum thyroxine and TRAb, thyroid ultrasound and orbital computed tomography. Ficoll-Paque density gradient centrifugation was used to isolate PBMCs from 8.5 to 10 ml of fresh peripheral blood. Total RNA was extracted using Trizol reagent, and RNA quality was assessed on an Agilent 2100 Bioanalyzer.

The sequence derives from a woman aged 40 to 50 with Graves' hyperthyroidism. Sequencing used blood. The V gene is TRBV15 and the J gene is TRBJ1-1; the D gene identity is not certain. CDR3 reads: CATSRGRTVLPEAFF. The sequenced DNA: TGTGCCACCAGCAGAGGGAGGACGGTTCTGCCCGAAGCTTTCTTT.